This passage covers 16 T cell receptor beta chains from one sample sequenced in a study of cytomegalovirus exposure and HLA in healthy donors (dated by TCRdb to about 2017). The receptor library was made with the immunoSEQ multiplex PCR assay. A mixture of 60 forward primers for TCR Vbeta segments and 13 reverse primers for TCR Jbeta segments was used in the multiplex PCR. TCRdb took over this immuneACCESS table, retaining in-frame rearrangements with V and J assigned. Such tables are incomplete; in checked studies, under half of the missing clones stem from an unresolved V gene, and the remainder is unexplained. The sample table shows 100,000 to 150,000 clones, and around 72% are seen once. The ten largest clones add up to about 1.6% of the sample. Sequencing was carried out using PBMCs. These receptors came from a woman aged 18-35 years in good health and CMV-seronegative.

The rearrangement uses TRBV5-1 and TRBJ1-2; possible D gene TRBD1, 5 bases. Trimming shortened V by 1 base and J by 4 bases, and 14 bases separated the two germline ends. CDR3 length: 15 residues. Germline lookup yields CDR1 SGHRS and CDR2 YFSETQ. CDR3 sequence: CASSLRAPGGYGYTF. CDR3 bases: TGCGCCAGCAGCTTGAGAGCACCGGGGGGCTATGGCTACACCTTC. The full variable domain, with the rest looked up from reference TRBV5-1 and TRBJ1-2, is KAGVTQTPRYLIKTRGQQVTLSCSPISGHRSVSWYQQTPGQGLQFLFEYFSETQRNKGNFPGRFSGRQFSNSRSEMNVSTLELGDSALYLCASSLRAPGGYGYTFGSGTRLTVV.

The chain combines TRBV5-1 with TRBJ2-5; 9 nucleotides line up with TRBD1. CDR3 size: 16 residues. The V gene end was trimmed by 4 bases and the J gene end by 5 bases; junction bases not matched to a gene: 12. The germline CDR1 and CDR2 sequences are SGHRS and YFSETQ. DNA for the CDR3: TGCGCCAGCAGCGCGACGCCGGGACAGGGACAGGAGACCCAGTACTTC. This encodes CASSATPGQGQETQYF.

This chain links TRBV15 with TRBJ2-7; 8 positions match TRBD2. V was pared by 0 bases and J by 3 bases, with 4 bases of the junction left unmatched. Germline assignment: CDR1 LNHNV and CDR2 YYDKDF (reference sequence). The CDR3 is 15 residues long. CDR3 DNA: TGTGCCACCAGCAGAGAGAGGACTAGCCGCTACGAGCAGTACTTC. Encoded protein: CATSRERTSRYEQYF.

The chain has TRBV7-2 and TRBJ1-3, with a weak D call TRBD1 (5 bases). V was shortened by 2 bases and J by 1 base, with 12 bases between the two germline ends. Germline CDR1 and CDR2: SGHTA and FQGNSA. The length of the CDR3 is 16 residues. The CDR3 sequence: CASSLWGQTSGNTIYF. The CDR3 nucleotides are TGTGCCAGCAGCTTATGGGGCCAGACGTCTGGAAACACCATATATTTT.

The chain combines TRBV6-5 with TRBJ2-7, with 9 bases fitting TRBD2. The CDR3 is 14 amino acids. CDR1 and CDR2 from the germline V gene are MNHEY and SVGAGI. Unmatched junction bases numbered 8, after V lost 7 bases and J lost 4 bases. The DNA of the CDR3 is TGTGCCAGCACCCCTAGCGGGATCAGTTACGAGCAGTACTTC. Protein product: CASTPSGISYEQYF.

V gene TRBV15 combines with J gene TRBJ1-2; D may be TRBD1 (6 bases). CDR1 LNHNV and CDR2 YYDKDF come from the germline V gene (reference sequence). CDR3 size: 14 residues. V lost 0 bases, J lost 4 bases, and 9 bases lay in between. DNA of the CDR3: TGTGCCACCAGCAGAGAGCAGGGGTCCTATGGCTACACCTTC. This gives the protein CATSREQGSYGYTF.

This clone has only one observation. The J gene is TRBJ1-1, the V gene TRBV6-5, with 7 nucleotides matching TRBD1. The V segment lost 8 bases and the J segment 6 bases; nucleotides outside the gene matches: 9. The germline gives CDR1 MNHEY, CDR2 SVGAGI. The CDR3 is 13 amino acids. The CDR3 DNA sequence: TGTGCCAGCCAACAGGGGCGGATATCTGAAGCTTTCTTT. Amino acids: CASQQGRISEAFF.

The V gene is TRBV30, the J gene TRBJ2-7; TRBD2 aligns across 11 bases. The V and J ends lost 2 bases and 6 bases, in that order; junction bases with no gene match: 9. The V gene's germline CDR1 is GTSNPN and CDR2 SVGIG (reference sequence). The CDR3 has 15 amino acids. CDR3 nucleotide sequence: TGTGCCTGGAGTCTAGCGGGAGGCCTCGTATTCGAGCAGTACTTC. Amino acids: CAWSLAGGLVFEQYF.

The V and J genes are TRBV5-1 and TRBJ2-5; weak D call: TRBD1 (6 bases). The V end was cut by 4 bases, the J end by 1 base, with 17 bases between. CDR1 is SGHRS, CDR2 YFSETQ, per germline. The CDR3 extends over 16 amino acids. The CDR3 coding sequence is TGCGCCAGCAGCCCCCACAGGGAAAGGACCCAAGAGACCCAGTACTTC. This gives the protein CASSPHRERTQETQYF.

The chain combines TRBV29-1 with TRBJ2-7, with 8 bases fitting TRBD2. CDR1 SQVTM and CDR2 ANQGSEA come from the germline V gene. V gave up 7 bases and J gave up 2 bases; unmatched junction bases: 7. This CDR3 spans 13 amino acids. This CDR3 is CSGLAGHTYEQYF. DNA for the CDR3: TGCAGCGGTTTAGCGGGGCATACCTACGAGCAGTACTTC.

J is TRBJ2-5 and V is TRBV10-1, with TRBD1 matching over 10 bases. The germline CDR1 and CDR2 sequences are WNHNN and SYGVQD (reference sequence). The CDR3 loop spans 16 amino acids. Trimming cost V 0 bases and J 1 base; bases outside gene matches: 2. The CDR3: CASSESGTGAQETQYF. CDR3 DNA: TGCGCCAGCAGTGAGTCAGGGACAGGGGCCCAAGAGACCCAGTACTTC.

J is TRBJ2-2 and V is TRBV28; D gene uncertain. Germline V gene data show CDR1 as MDHEN and CDR2 as SYDVKM. The V end lost 8 bases, the J end lost 1 base, and 17 bases lay between the germline ends. The CDR3 spans 16 residues. As DNA, the CDR3 is TGTGCCAGCGGGCTCCCCGATTACTTGAACACCGGGGAGCTGTTTTTT. It yields the protein CASGLPDYLNTGELFF.

The chain has TRBV5-4 and TRBJ1-1; tentatively, D is TRBD1 (5 bases). V lost 3 bases and J 5 bases, leaving 8 bases between the germline ends. The CDR3 covers 12 residues. The germline gives CDR1 SGHNT, CDR2 YYREEE (reference sequence). In nucleotides, the CDR3 is TGTGCCAGCAGCTGGGGGGATACTGAAGCTTTCTTT. The encoded protein is CASSWGDTEAFF.

The chain couples TRBV27 to TRBJ1-1; 8 nucleotides line up with TRBD1. After removal of 2 bases from V and 3 bases from J, the junction contained 5 bases not matched to a gene. Germline assignment: CDR1 MNHEY and CDR2 SMNVEV (reference sequence). The CDR3 contains 15 residues. The CDR3 is CASSLEQGGDTEAFF. In DNA form, the CDR3 reads TGTGCCAGCAGTTTAGAACAGGGGGGGGACACTGAAGCTTTCTTT.

This clone was seen a single time. V is TRBV5-1 and J is TRBJ2-3; TRBD2 aligns across 13 bases. The CDR3 length is 16 residues. Germline lookup yields CDR1 SGHRS and CDR2 YFSETQ. J gave up 0 bases and V 6 bases, and 4 bases lay outside the gene matches. This CDR3 is CASTQLAGGSTDTQYF. CDR3 nucleotide sequence: TGCGCCAGCACCCAACTAGCGGGAGGGAGCACAGATACGCAGTATTTT. The entire variable domain, with the rest obtained from reference TRBV5-1 and TRBJ2-3, is as follows: KAGVTQTPRYLIKTRGQQVTLSCSPISGHRSVSWYQQTPGQGLQFLFEYFSETQRNKGNFPGRFSGRQFSNSRSEMNVSTLELGDSALYLCASTQLAGGSTDTQYFGPGTRLTVL.

The CDR3: CASSQTRGQAGYTF. The CDR3 DNA reads TGTGCCAGCAGCCAAACCAGGGGACAGGCCGGCTACACCTTC. This chain joins TRBV14 and TRBJ1-2; 8 nucleotides line up with TRBD1. The CDR3 contains 14 residues. The J segment lost 8 bases and the V segment lost 2 bases, leaving 7 bases of the junction unmatched. Germline CDR1 is SGHDN and CDR2 is FVKESK.